One sample yielded the 22 T cell receptor beta chains listed below, sequenced in a study of T cell responses to AZD1222 COVID-19 vaccine. The assay was immunoSEQ multiplex PCR, and TCRdb's table has in-frame clones only and misses some. The sample yields about 100,000 clones, about 87% seen once. Sample: peripheral blood, taken on day 0 of AZD1222 vaccination. The receptors originated from an adult in good health.

The chain couples TRBV24-1 to TRBJ2-5; 7 nucleotides align to TRBD1. Looked up from germline, CDR1 is KGHDR and CDR2 is SFDVKD. This CDR3 region has 17 residues. V lost 0 bases and J lost 3; bases outside the gene matches: 9. In DNA, the CDR3 is TGTGCCACCAGTGATTTGCCTCAAACGGGACAGAAAGAGACCCAGTACTTC. It translates to CATSDLPQTGQKETQYF.

The rearrangement uses TRBV27 and TRBJ1-5; 7 nucleotides match TRBD1. The CDR3 spans 13 residues. With 7 bases clipped from V and 5 bases from J, the junction kept 5 bases outside the gene matches. Germline CDR1 and CDR2: MNHEY and SMNVEV (reference sequence). CDR3 DNA: TGTGCCAGCAAGGGGGCAGGGGATCAGCCCCAGCATTTT. This codes for CASKGAGDQPQHF.

The rearrangement joins TRBV1 to TRBJ2-7; the table assigns TRBD2, which was not confirmed against the DNA. TRBV1 is noted as a pseudogene. The CDR3 is made up of 16 amino acids. CDR3 sequence (DNA): TGCACCAGCAGCCACGAATCGGGAGGGTACCCCTACGAGCAGTACTTC. It is translated as CTSSHESGGYPYEQYF.

The genes are TRBV7-2 and TRBJ2-1, with D tentatively TRBD2 (5 bases). The germline V gene encodes CDR1 SGHTA and CDR2 FQGNSA. This CDR3 region has 14 residues. The V end lost 5 bases, the J end lost 2 bases, and 10 bases lay between the germline ends. This CDR3 reads CASSVPGTYNEQFF. The DNA of the CDR3 is TGTGCCAGCAGCGTCCCCGGGACCTACAATGAGCAGTTCTTC. The entire variable domain, with the rest obtained from reference TRBV7-2 and TRBJ2-1, is as follows: GAGVSQSPSNKVTEKGKDVELRCDPISGHTALYWYRQSLGQGLEFLIYFQGNSAPDKSGLPSDRFSAERTGGSVSTLTIQRTQQEDSAVYLCASSVPGTYNEQFFGPGTRLTVL.

This sequence joins TRBV18 and TRBJ2-1; 8 bases map to TRBD1. V was pared by 4 bases and J by 0 bases, with 5 bases of the junction left unmatched. The germline V gene has CDR1 KGHSH and CDR2 LQKENI. The CDR3 covers 16 residues. The CDR3 DNA reads as TGTGCCAGCTCACTCGACAGGGGACGCTCCTACAATGAGCAGTTCTTC. Protein: CASSLDRGRSYNEQFF.

This clone came up many times. This sequence joins TRBV2 and TRBJ1-5, with 7 bases matching TRBD1. From germline, CDR1 is SNHLY and CDR2 FYNNEI. With V trimmed by 2 bases and J by 6 bases, 7 bases remained unmatched. The CDR3 runs to 15 residues. The CDR3 nucleotides read TGTGCCAGCAGTGAATATTCAGGGGGGGCTCAGCCCCAGCATTTT. Protein: CASSEYSGGAQPQHF.

CDR3 in amino acids: CASSRIPGSHGNTIYF. The CDR3 region has the DNA TGCGCCAGCAGCAGAATACCAGGGTCTCATGGAAACACCATATATTTT. The chain is built from TRBV5-1 and TRBJ1-3, with D possibly being TRBD1 (5 bases). Trimming cost V 4 bases and J 3 bases, with 17 bases left between them. The CDR3 sequence is 16 residues long. CDR1 is SGHRS, CDR2 YFSETQ, per germline. Drawing the rest from reference TRBV5-1 and TRBJ1-3, the complete variable domain is KAGVTQTPRYLIKTRGQQVTLSCSPISGHRSVSWYQQTPGQGLQFLFEYFSETQRNKGNFPGRFSGRQFSNSRSEMNVSTLELGDSALYLCASSRIPGSHGNTIYFGEGSWLTVV.

The chain uses TRBV18 and TRBJ1-4; 9 bases agree with TRBD1. The CDR3 sequence is 16 residues long. Germline V gives CDR1 KGHSH, CDR2 LQKENI. V trimming: 3 bases; J trimming: 6 bases; junction bases outside the gene matches: 8. The CDR3 nucleotides read TGTGCCAGCTCACCTTTACCGGGACAGGGTTATGAAAAACTGTTTTTT. It specifies CASSPLPGQGYEKLFF.

V gene TRBV19 combines with J gene TRBJ1-2, with unresolved D. Germline loops: CDR1 LNHDA, CDR2 SQIVND (reference sequence). Trimming stripped 4 bases from V and 8 bases from J, with 17 bases between. This CDR3 comprises 14 residues. CDR3 residues: CASSTSDLRVGYTF. The CDR3 region has the DNA TGTGCCAGTAGTACCTCGGACCTAAGGGTAGGCTACACCTTC.

This clone was detected once. The J gene is TRBJ2-7, the V gene TRBV14; no clear D gene. The V gene lost 3 bases and the J gene lost 4 bases, with 7 bases spanning the gap. This CDR3 has 12 amino acids. From germline, CDR1 is SGHDN and CDR2 FVKESK. This CDR3 is CASSQIRYEQYF. The CDR3 bases are TGTGCCAGCAGCCAGATACGGTACGAGCAGTACTTC.

The chain carries TRBV19 and TRBJ1-6; no firm D call. V lost 3 bases to trimming and J lost 7 bases, with 13 bases between them. The germline V gene encodes CDR1 LNHDA and CDR2 SQIVND (reference sequence). The CDR3 is made up of 15 amino acids. The CDR3 bases are TGTGCCAGTAGTATGCAGAGGGTTGGCAATTCACCCCTCCACTTT. Amino acid sequence: CASSMQRVGNSPLHF.

V gene TRBV18 combines with J gene TRBJ1-1, with D unresolved. Germline V gene sequence: CDR1 KGHSH, CDR2 LQKENI. Deletions cut 2 bases from V and 7 bases from J, with 14 bases between. This CDR3 spans 14 amino acids. Here the CDR3 reads CASSPTNTAIEAFF. The DNA for the CDR3 is TGTGCCAGCTCACCAACTAATACAGCGATTGAAGCTTTCTTT.

The chain recombines TRBV9 with TRBJ1-2; the D gene is possibly TRBD1 (6 bases). The CDR3 has 11 residues. Per the germline V gene, CDR1 is SGDLS and CDR2 is YYNGEE. Trimming left V 7 bases short and J 7 bases short, with 11 bases between. The CDR3 DNA follows: TGTGCCAGCGGCCTAGGGGGTGGCTACACCTTC. The encoded protein is CASGLGGGYTF.

The chain uses TRBV11-1 and TRBJ1-6, with a tentative D call TRBD1 (6 bases). The CDR3 spans 15 residues. V was trimmed by 4 bases and J by 4 bases, leaving 11 bases between them. CDR1 is SGHAT, CDR2 FQDESV, per germline (reference sequence). CDR3 amino acids: CASSSRGAYNSPLHF. The CDR3 nucleotides are TGTGCCAGCAGCTCCCGGGGGGCTTATAATTCACCCCTCCACTTT.

The chain links TRBV2 to TRBJ1-5; D possibly corresponds to TRBD1 (6 bases). Looked up from germline, CDR1 is SNHLY and CDR2 is FYNNEI. The CDR3 contains 13 residues. The V gene lost 7 bases and the J gene lost 6 bases, with 13 bases spanning the gap. This CDR3 reads CASKRQEGQPQHF. The CDR3 nucleotides read TGTGCCAGCAAAAGACAGGAGGGTCAGCCCCAGCATTTT.

CDR3 residues: CASSQKGDRKGYGYTF. The CDR3 region has the DNA TGCGCCAGCAGCCAAAAGGGGGACAGGAAGGGCTATGGCTACACCTTC. The V gene is TRBV4-3, the J gene TRBJ1-2; 8 bases agree with TRBD1. V shed 2 bases, J shed 4 bases, and the junction held 9 bases outside the gene matches. CDR1 LGHNA and CDR2 YSLEER come from the germline V gene. This CDR3 has 16 amino acids.

The chain links TRBV2 to TRBJ2-7; the D gene could be TRBD1 or TRBD2 (5 bases each). V was pared by 7 bases and J by 4 bases, with 11 bases between. The germline V gene encodes CDR1 SNHLY and CDR2 FYNNEI. The CDR3 is 12 amino acids. The DNA for the CDR3 is TGTGCCAGCACGGGCGAGGGGTACGAGCAGTACTTC. It translates to CASTGEGYEQYF.

This rearrangement joins TRBV11-2 to TRBJ1-4; no definite D call. The CDR3 runs 13 residues. The V end was cut by 5 bases, the J end by 7 bases, with 11 bases between. Germline-derived CDR1 and CDR2 are SGHAT and FQNNGV. CDR3 amino acids: CASSERTAEKLFF. The CDR3 coding sequence is TGTGCCAGCAGCGAGCGGACGGCTGAAAAACTGTTTTTT.

In this sample, this clone turned up many times. The chain recombines TRBV6-5 with TRBJ1-2, with a tentative D call TRBD1 (5 bases). V lost 0 bases and J lost 5, with 7 bases in between. The CDR3 has 13 residues. The germline gives CDR1 MNHEY, CDR2 SVGAGI. CDR3 DNA sequence: TGTGCCAGCAGTTACTCCCGACAGTATGGCTACACCTTC. This translates into CASSYSRQYGYTF.

This chain links TRBV6-2 or TRBV6-3 with TRBJ1-1, with a possible D match to TRBD1 (5 bases). Trimming shortened V by 5 bases and J by 1 base, and 8 bases separated the two germline ends. The CDR3 is 13 residues long. Germline CDR1 is MNHEY and CDR2 is SVGEGT. The CDR3 sequence: CASSPGRNTEAFF. DNA for the CDR3: TGTGCCAGCAGTCCAGGGAGGAACACTGAAGCTTTCTTT.

This chain links TRBV10-1 with TRBJ1-1; 9 positions agree with TRBD1. CDR3 length: 16 amino acids. The V and J ends lost 3 bases and 4 bases, in that order; junction bases with no gene match: 9. Germline-derived CDR1 and CDR2 are WNHNN and SYGVQD (reference sequence). The CDR3 sequence: CASSEGVRTGATEAFF. The CDR3, as DNA: TGCGCCAGCAGTGAAGGCGTCCGGACAGGGGCCACTGAAGCTTTCTTT.

The chain couples TRBV10-2 to TRBJ1-4, with D tentatively TRBD1 (6 bases). CDR1 is WSHSY and CDR2 is SAAADI in the germline V gene. V lost 6 bases and J lost 7, with 12 bases in between. The CDR3 is 13 residues long. The CDR3 bases are TGCGCCAGCAGGGGGGACAATACTGAAAAACTGTTTTTT. This gives the protein CASRGDNTEKLFF.